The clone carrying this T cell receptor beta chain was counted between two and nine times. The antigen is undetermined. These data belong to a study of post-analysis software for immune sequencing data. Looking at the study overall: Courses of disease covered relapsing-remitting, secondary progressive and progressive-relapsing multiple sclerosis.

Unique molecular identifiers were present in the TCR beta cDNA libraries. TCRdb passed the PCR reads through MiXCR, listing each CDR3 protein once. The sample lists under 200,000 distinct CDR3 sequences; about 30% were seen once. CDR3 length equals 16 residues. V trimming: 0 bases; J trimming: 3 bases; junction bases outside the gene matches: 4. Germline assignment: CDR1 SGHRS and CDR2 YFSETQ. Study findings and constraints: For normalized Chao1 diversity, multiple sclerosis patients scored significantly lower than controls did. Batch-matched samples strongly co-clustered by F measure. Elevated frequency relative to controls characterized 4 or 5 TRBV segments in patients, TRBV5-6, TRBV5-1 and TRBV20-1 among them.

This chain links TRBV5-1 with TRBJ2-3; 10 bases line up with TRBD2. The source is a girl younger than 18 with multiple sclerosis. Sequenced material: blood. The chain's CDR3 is CASSLVPSGGTDTQYF. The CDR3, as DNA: TGCGCCAGCAGCTTGGTTCCTAGCGGGGGAACAGATACGCAGTATTTT.